Below are 32 T cell receptor beta chains sequenced from a single sample in a study of blood T cell repertoires in COVID-19 (TCRdb year 2020). Libraries were prepared through the immunoSEQ multiplex PCR assay. As stored in TCRdb, this immuneACCESS dataset retains in-frame rearrangements with V and J assigned. A fraction of the clones does not appear; measured against another copy, unresolved V genes explain less than half of the discrepancy, and the remainder lacks a known reason. This sample lists fewer than 150,000 clones; 82% were detected once. The ten largest make up 4% to 5% of the sample. The sample was peripheral blood. The receptors derive from a woman of 80 years or more with acute or convalescent COVID-19.

V and J are TRBV29-1 and TRBJ2-2; D ambiguous. This CDR3 comprises 11 residues. V lost 2 bases, J lost 4 bases, and 2 bases lay in between. CDR1 and CDR2 (germline): SQVTM, ANQGSEA. CDR3 loop: CSVELTGELFF. For the CDR3, the DNA is TGCAGCGTTGAACTCACCGGGGAGCTGTTTTTT.

This clone was seen a few times. The V and J genes are TRBV5-4 and TRBJ2-6, with 8 bases that match TRBD1. CDR3 size: 18 residues. V dropped 3 bases and J dropped 4; count of bases not matched to a gene: 12. Germline V gene lookup returns CDR1 SGHNT and CDR2 YYREEE (reference sequence). The CDR3 nucleotides are TGTGCCAGCAGCTCGGACAGGGCGTTATCGACGGGGGCCAACGTCCTGACTTTC. It encodes CASSSDRALSTGANVLTF. Full variable domain (outside the CDR3, taken from reference TRBV5-4 and TRBJ2-6): ETGVTQSPTHLIKTRGQQVTLRCSSQSGHNTVSWYQQALGQGPQFIFQYYREEENGRGNFPPRFSGLQFPNYSSELNVNALELDDSALYLCASSSDRALSTGANVLTFGAGSRLTVL.

The rearrangement joins TRBV12-3 or TRBV12-4 to TRBJ1-5, with TRBD1 matching 10 bases. The CDR3 totals 13 residues. V lost 6 bases and J lost 7; bases outside the gene matches: 3. CDR3 nucleotides: TGTGCCAGCAGCCGGGACAGGGGCCAGCCCCAGCATTTT. Its translation: CASSRDRGQPQHF.

This chain joins TRBV28 and TRBJ1-4; a weak D match, TRBD1 (5 bases). The CDR3 has 15 residues. V dropped 5 bases and J dropped 7 bases, with 17 bases sitting between them. Germline V lookup: CDR1 MDHEN, CDR2 SYDVKM. This chain's CDR3 is CASSPHQGSSEKLFF. The CDR3 nucleotides read TGTGCCAGCAGTCCCCATCAGGGCTCTAGTGAAAAACTGTTTTTT.

The V and J genes are TRBV6-5 and TRBJ1-1; possible D gene TRBD1, 6 bases. The CDR3 has 14 residues. Germline V gene sequence: CDR1 MNHEY, CDR2 SVGAGI. V dropped 2 bases and J dropped 4 bases, with 11 bases sitting between them. The CDR3 DNA sequence: TGTGCCAGCAGTTACCAGGGGCAGGCCACTGAAGCTTTCTTT. The encoded protein is CASSYQGQATEAFF.

The rearrangement joins TRBV30 to TRBJ1-2; 12 nucleotides agree with TRBD1. V was clipped by 2 bases and J by 6 bases; unmatched bases: 4. Germline V CDR1 and CDR2: GTSNPN, SVGIG (reference sequence). The CDR3 runs 14 residues. The CDR3 nucleotides read TGTGCCTGGAGTCGGGACAGGGGGCGTCATGGCTACACCTTC. Translating gives CAWSRDRGRHGYTF.

The CDR3 here is CASSYRGEMDQPQHF. The CDR3 DNA follows: TGTGCCAGCAGTTACCGGGGGGAAATGGATCAGCCCCAGCATTTT. The rearrangement links TRBV6-6 to TRBJ1-5; D possibly corresponds to TRBD1 (5 bases). V shed 2 bases and J shed 5 bases, with 13 bases lying between them. The CDR3 is 15 amino acids. Germline CDR1 reads MNHNY; CDR2 reads SVGAGI (reference sequence).

The rearrangement joins TRBV5-6 to TRBJ2-7; maybe TRBD1 (6 bases). This CDR3 is built from 13 residues. Germline-derived CDR1 and CDR2 are SGHDT and YYEEEE. Deletions cut 4 bases from V and 4 bases from J, with 12 bases between. CDR3 nucleotide sequence: TGTGCCAGCAGCGGTACCACAGGGTACGAGCAGTACTTC. Protein sequence: CASSGTTGYEQYF.

V gene TRBV5-1 combines with J gene TRBJ2-6; 11 positions agree with TRBD1. Trimming at V came to 4 bases and at J to 1 base, leaving 7 bases not matched to a gene. The CDR3 is made up of 18 amino acids. The germline gives CDR1 SGHRS, CDR2 YFSETQ. The CDR3 DNA follows: TGCGCCAGCAGCCTAACCGGGACAGGGGGTTCTGGGGCCAACGTCCTGACTTTC. Residues: CASSLTGTGGSGANVLTF.

The V and J genes are TRBV30 and TRBJ1-5, with unresolved D. The CDR3 is 14 amino acids. Germline lookup yields CDR1 GTSNPN and CDR2 SVGIG (reference sequence). The V gene lost 3 bases and the J gene lost 3 bases, with 12 bases spanning the gap. CDR3 sequence reads: CAWRQAGTNQPQHF. CDR3 nucleotides: TGTGCCTGGAGGCAGGCCGGAACCAATCAGCCCCAGCATTTT.

The rearrangement links TRBV28 to TRBJ2-7; perhaps TRBD2 as D (5 bases). This CDR3 has 14 amino acids. Germline CDR1 is MDHEN and CDR2 is SYDVKM. V dropped 6 bases and J dropped 5 bases, with 17 bases sitting between them. CDR3 amino acids: CASSQDGVKNEQYF. DNA of the CDR3: TGTGCCAGCAGCCAAGACGGGGTAAAGAACGAGCAGTACTTC.

The genes are TRBV28 and TRBJ1-5; D remains ambiguous. Germline CDR1 and CDR2: MDHEN and SYDVKM. V was shortened by 5 bases and J by 7 bases, with 12 bases between the two germline ends. The CDR3 has 13 amino acids. CDR3 region: CASSILGLQPQHF. As DNA, the CDR3 is TGTGCCAGCAGTATCCTAGGACTCCAGCCCCAGCATTTT.

The chain couples TRBV10-1 to TRBJ2-5, with TRBD1 identical over 8 bases. The V gene end was trimmed by 6 bases and the J gene end by 2 bases; junction bases not matched to a gene: 2. In germline, CDR1 is WNHNN, CDR2 SYGVQD (reference sequence). This CDR3 is built from 13 residues. Written as DNA, the CDR3 is TGCGCCAGCAGCGGACAGGGTCAAGAGACCCAGTACTTC. Its protein product is CASSGQGQETQYF.

The chain recombines TRBV24-1 with TRBJ1-4; D is unresolved. The ends were cut back, 2 bases at V and 10 bases at J, with 22 bases in the middle. This CDR3 is 17 amino acids long. The germline V gene encodes CDR1 KGHDR and CDR2 SFDVKD. The CDR3 reads CATSDWRKGSERGKLFF. The CDR3 coding sequence is TGTGCCACCAGTGATTGGAGAAAAGGGAGCGAACGGGGAAAACTGTTTTTT.

The chain couples TRBV20-1 to TRBJ1-2; D not certain. Trimming removed 6 bases at V and 4 bases at J, with 9 bases between. The CDR3 contains 11 residues. Germline CDR1 is DFQATT and CDR2 is SNEGSKA (reference sequence). CDR3: CSAFGGYGYTF. CDR3 sequence (DNA): TGCAGTGCGTTCGGTGGCTATGGCTACACCTTC.

The V and J genes are TRBV5-1 and TRBJ1-3; possible D gene TRBD1, 5 bases. The CDR3 consists of 14 residues. Germline lookup yields CDR1 SGHRS and CDR2 YFSETQ. V was trimmed by 2 bases and J by 0 bases, leaving 6 bases between them. CDR3 bases: TGCGCCAGCAGCTTAGGGGACTCTGGAAACACCATATATTTT. The encoded protein is CASSLGDSGNTIYF.

The rearrangement uses TRBV2 and TRBJ2-2; a possible D gene is TRBD2 (5 bases). Between the trimmed V and J ends, which lost 3 bases and 5 bases, there was a span of 10 bases. The CDR3 extends over 14 amino acids. Germline loops: CDR1 SNHLY, CDR2 FYNNEI. This CDR3 reads CASSEIRGTGELFF. For the CDR3, the DNA is TGTGCCAGCAGTGAGATCCGGGGAACCGGGGAGCTGTTTTTT.

The chain links TRBV21-1 to TRBJ2-5; TRBD1, the table's D call, was not compared with the DNA. TRBV21-1 is designated a pseudogene. The CDR3 extends over 16 amino acids. The CDR3 loop reads CASSNRLGARQETQYF. The CDR3 DNA sequence: TGTGCCAGCAGCAATCGGCTGGGGGCGCGTCAAGAGACCCAGTACTTC.

J is TRBJ1-2 and V is TRBV4-1, with D uncertain. Trimming took off 4 bases at V and 6 bases at J, with 21 bases between the two ends. This CDR3 spans 16 amino acids. Germline CDR1 is MGHRA and CDR2 is YSYEKL. CDR3 in DNA: TGCGCCAGCAGCCCAACTTTCGCGGGCGTAGCAAATGGCTACACCTTC. This encodes CASSPTFAGVANGYTF.

The V and J genes are TRBV5-1 and TRBJ1-1; no reliable D call. Trimming removed 3 bases at V and 1 base at J, with 13 bases between. Per germline, CDR1 SGHRS and CDR2 YFSETQ. CDR3 length: 15 amino acids. CDR3 DNA sequence: TGCGCCAGCAGCTCCCCCCTCGGCGGGAACACTGAAGCTTTCTTT. Its protein is CASSSPLGGNTEAFF.

The V call is TRBV2, the J call TRBJ2-7, with a tentative D call TRBD1 (6 bases). The V and J ends lost 2 bases and 3 bases respectively, with 14 bases between them. There are 15 residues in the CDR3. Germline V gene sequence: CDR1 SNHLY, CDR2 FYNNEI. CDR3 loop: CASSEYNRAIYEQYF. In DNA, the CDR3 is TGTGCCAGCAGTGAATATAACAGGGCCATCTACGAGCAGTACTTC.

This chain joins TRBV18 and TRBJ2-7; possibly TRBD1 for D (6 bases). This CDR3 has 15 residues. Deletions cut 3 bases from V and 4 bases from J, with 16 bases between. Germline lookup yields CDR1 KGHSH and CDR2 LQKENI. CDR3 residues: CASSPQQGYVYEQYF. DNA of the CDR3: TGTGCCAGCTCACCTCAACAGGGCTACGTATACGAGCAGTACTTC. The full variable domain, with the rest looked up from reference TRBV18 and TRBJ2-7, is NAGVMQNPRHLVRRRGQEARLRCSPMKGHSHVYWYRQLPEEGLKFMVYLQKENIIDESGMPKERFSAEFPKEGPSILRIQQVVRGDSAAYFCASSPQQGYVYEQYFGPGTRLTVT.

This clone was found once. The chain carries TRBV28 and TRBJ1-2; 12 nucleotides align to TRBD1. J lost 4 bases, V lost 7 bases, and 16 bases had no gene match. Per the germline V gene, CDR1 is MDHEN and CDR2 is SYDVKM. The CDR3 contains 18 residues. CDR3 in amino acids: CASTLKPGQGASIYGYTF. Here the CDR3 DNA reads TGTGCCAGCACCCTTAAGCCGGGACAGGGGGCCTCTATCTATGGCTACACCTTC.

This chain uses TRBV28 with TRBJ2-3, with D perhaps matching TRBD1 (5 bases). V lost 6 bases to trimming and J lost 5 bases, with 12 bases between them. Germline lookup yields CDR1 MDHEN and CDR2 SYDVKM. CDR3 length: 13 amino acids. The chain's CDR3 is CASRRQTRDTQYF. CDR3 DNA sequence: TGTGCCAGCAGGAGACAGACCCGAGATACGCAGTATTTT.

V gene TRBV5-1 combines with J gene TRBJ2-2; TRBD2 matches at 13 bases. J was trimmed by 6 bases and V by 4 bases; bases with no gene match: 6. The germline CDR1 and CDR2 sequences are SGHRS and YFSETQ. This CDR3 is built from 16 residues. The CDR3, as DNA: TGCGCCAGCAGCGATGGACTAGCGGGAGTGGCCGGGGAGCTGTTTTTT. It codes for CASSDGLAGVAGELFF.

J is TRBJ1-4 and V is TRBV5-1, with a possible D match to TRBD1 (5 bases). Germline V gene lookup returns CDR1 SGHRS and CDR2 YFSETQ. The CDR3 covers 15 residues. Trimming removed 4 bases at V and 0 bases at J, with 10 bases between. Here the CDR3 reads CASSRQPATNEKLFF. In DNA form, the CDR3 reads TGCGCCAGCAGCAGACAGCCGGCAACTAATGAAAAACTGTTTTTT.

V usage is TRBV27 and J usage is TRBJ1-4, with unresolved D. V dropped 6 bases and J dropped 0 bases, with 8 bases sitting between them. In germline, CDR1 is MNHEY, CDR2 SMNVEV (reference sequence). The CDR3 totals 14 residues. The CDR3 here is CASRALATNEKLFF. CDR3 nucleotide sequence: TGTGCCAGCAGGGCCCTGGCAACTAATGAAAAACTGTTTTTT.

The chain uses TRBV30 and TRBJ1-5; TRBD1 is a possible D gene (6 bases). Germline values: CDR1 GTSNPN, CDR2 SVGIG (reference sequence). The length of the CDR3 is 14 residues. V was clipped by 6 bases and J by 5 bases, with 17 bases between them. CDR3 sequence: CACGGPGFYQPQHF. For the CDR3, the DNA is TGTGCCTGCGGGGGGCCCGGCTTTTATCAGCCCCAGCATTTT.

The J gene is TRBJ1-2, the V gene TRBV10-3; 10 nucleotides match TRBD1. The junction had 5 bases not matched to a gene; V was cut back by 6 bases and J by 7 bases. The CDR3 has 13 amino acids. Germline CDR1 ENHRY, CDR2 SYGVKD. The CDR3 is CAIREDRGLGYTF. The CDR3 DNA follows: TGTGCCATCAGGGAAGACAGGGGGCTTGGCTACACCTTC.

The genes are TRBV9 and TRBJ2-7; 10 bases agree with TRBD2. Germline values: CDR1 SGDLS, CDR2 YYNGEE. This CDR3 has 14 amino acids. The V gene end was trimmed by 0 bases and the J gene end by 3 bases; junction bases not matched to a gene: 0. The CDR3 sequence: CASSVGLAGYEQYF. The CDR3 DNA follows: TGTGCCAGCAGCGTAGGACTAGCGGGCTACGAGCAGTACTTC.

The chain carries TRBV4-1 and TRBJ2-1, with 9 bases identical to TRBD2. This CDR3 has 17 residues. CDR1 and CDR2 from the germline V gene are MGHRA and YSYEKL. V lost 4 bases to trimming and J lost 8 bases; unmatched junction nucleotides: 15. CDR3 sequence reads: CASSPTDPGTSWDEQFF. CDR3 DNA: TGCGCCAGCAGCCCGACGGATCCCGGGACTAGCTGGGATGAGCAGTTCTTC.

V gene TRBV5-4 combines with J gene TRBJ2-2; the match to TRBD2 covers 8 bases. In germline, CDR1 is SGHNT, CDR2 YYREEE (reference sequence). V was pared by 0 bases and J by 4 bases, with 5 bases of the junction left unmatched. The CDR3 loop spans 16 amino acids. The CDR3 region has the DNA TGTGCCAGCAGCTTGGCGGGGGGGGTGAGCACCGGGGAGCTGTTTTTT. It yields the protein CASSLAGGVSTGELFF.